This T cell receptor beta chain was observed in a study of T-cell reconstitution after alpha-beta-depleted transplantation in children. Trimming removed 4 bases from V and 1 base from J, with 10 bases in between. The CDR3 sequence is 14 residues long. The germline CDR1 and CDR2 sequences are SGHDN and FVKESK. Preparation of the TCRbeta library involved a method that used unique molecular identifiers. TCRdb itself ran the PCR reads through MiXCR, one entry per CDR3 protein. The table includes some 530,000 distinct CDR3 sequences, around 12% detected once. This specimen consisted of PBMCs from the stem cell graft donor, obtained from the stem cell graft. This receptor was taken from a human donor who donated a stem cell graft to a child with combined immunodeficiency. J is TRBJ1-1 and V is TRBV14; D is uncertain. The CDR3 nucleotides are TGTGCCAGCAGCCTACCGGGATGGAACACTGAAGCTTTCTTT. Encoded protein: CASSLPGWNTEAFF.